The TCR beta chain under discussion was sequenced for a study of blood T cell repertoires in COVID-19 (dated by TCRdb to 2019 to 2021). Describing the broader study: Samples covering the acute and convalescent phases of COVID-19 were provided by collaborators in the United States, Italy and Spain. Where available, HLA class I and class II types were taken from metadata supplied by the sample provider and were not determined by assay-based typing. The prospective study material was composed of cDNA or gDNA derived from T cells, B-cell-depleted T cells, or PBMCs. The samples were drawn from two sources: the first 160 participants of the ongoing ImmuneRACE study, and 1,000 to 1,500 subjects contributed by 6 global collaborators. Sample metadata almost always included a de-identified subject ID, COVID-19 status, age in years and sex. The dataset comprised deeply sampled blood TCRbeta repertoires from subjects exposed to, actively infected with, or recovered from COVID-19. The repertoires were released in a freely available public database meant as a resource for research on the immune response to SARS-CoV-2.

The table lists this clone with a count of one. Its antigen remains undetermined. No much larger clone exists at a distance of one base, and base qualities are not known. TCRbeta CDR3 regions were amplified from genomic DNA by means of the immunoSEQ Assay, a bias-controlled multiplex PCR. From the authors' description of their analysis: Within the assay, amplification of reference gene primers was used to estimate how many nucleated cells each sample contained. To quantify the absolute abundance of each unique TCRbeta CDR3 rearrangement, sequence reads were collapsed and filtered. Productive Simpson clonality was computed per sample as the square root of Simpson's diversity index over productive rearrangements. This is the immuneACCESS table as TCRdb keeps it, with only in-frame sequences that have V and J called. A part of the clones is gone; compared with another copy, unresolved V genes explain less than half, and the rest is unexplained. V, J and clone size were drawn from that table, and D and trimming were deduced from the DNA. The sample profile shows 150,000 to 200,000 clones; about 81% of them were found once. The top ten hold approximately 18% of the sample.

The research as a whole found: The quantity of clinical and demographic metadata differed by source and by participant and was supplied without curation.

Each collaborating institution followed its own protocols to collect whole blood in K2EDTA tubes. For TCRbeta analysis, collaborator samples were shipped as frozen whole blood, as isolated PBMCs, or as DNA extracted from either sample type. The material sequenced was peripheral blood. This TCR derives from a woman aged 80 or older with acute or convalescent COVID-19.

The CDR3: CASRESYPYEQYF. The nucleotide sequence is given as TGTGCCAGCAGGGAGTCCTATCCCTACGAGCAGTACTTC. Recombination connected TRBV27 to TRBJ2-7, with an unclear D gene assignment. Cut back by 6 bases and 2 bases, the V and J ends lie 11 bases apart. Per the germline V gene (reference sequence), MNHEY is the CDR1 and SMNVEV is the CDR2. Including the terminal cysteine and phenylalanine, the CDR3 comprises 13 residues. Only the CDR3 region is kept as DNA, spanning 39 bases read in frame from base 1.